Listed here are 9 T cell receptor beta chains from one sample, sequenced in a study of CD8+ T cells in alopecia areata. Sequencing relied on a cDNA template that was reverse transcribed from extracted RNA. TCRdb keeps only in-frame clones here, not all; method: immunoSEQ multiplex PCR. The table lists roughly 260,000 clones, with no singletons. Sorting of pooled cutaneous lymph node cells used CD4, CD8alpha, NKG2D, NKG2ACE and other markers. Sequenced input: CD4+ T cells sorted from a lymph node. Receptor source: a C3H/HeJ mouse with alopecia areata. Mouse strain MHC haplotype: H2-k.

This clone was picked up many times. The gene names given are mouse names. The CDR3 goes on 4 residues after the read ends, and that part is filled in from the germline J gene. The same CDR3 can be traced to other DNA sequences in this sample. The V and J genes are TRBV14 and TRBJ2-2; TRBD1 aligns across 7 bases. The CDR3 covers 14 residues. Unmatched junction bases numbered 0, after V lost 2 bases and J lost 2 bases. CDR1 and CDR2 from the germline V gene are SGHDT and FRDEAV. Partial CDR3 DNA: TGTGCCAGCAGTTTGACAGGGAACACCGGG. Its translation is CASSLTGNTG. The full CDR3 protein reads CASSLTGNTGQLYF.

This clone turned up a few times. Germline and genes here are mouse. The read ends 3 residues early relative to the CDR3; the germline J gene fills the gap. This chain links TRBV29 with TRBJ1-6; 8 positions agree with TRBD1. Being an ORF, TRBJ1-6 has a function that is uncertain. This CDR3 comprises 14 residues. CDR1 and CDR2 (germline): MSHET, SYDVDS. V shed 6 bases and J 4 bases; nucleotides not matched to a gene: 2. The CDR3 protein is CASRTGDYNSPLYF. The sequenced part of the CDR3 DNA is TGTGCTAGCAGGACAGGGGATTATAATTCGCCC.

Points on this clone: Mouse gene names apply. The sequenced fragment ends 4 residues before the CDR3 boundary, so the rest is inferred from the germline J gene. The chain employs TRBV13-3 and TRBJ2-1, with a possible D match to TRBD1 (5 bases). CDR1 and CDR2 from the germline V gene are NNHDY and SYVADS. Trimming removed 6 bases from V and 3 bases from J, with 7 bases in between. The length of the CDR3 is 12 residues. Partial CDR3 DNA: TGTGCCAGCACGAGGGGCTATGCT. It specifies CASTRGYA. The whole CDR3 region reads CASTRGYAEQFF.

A remark on this clone: Here the gene names and germline are mouse. The DNA ends 4 residues before the CDR3 does, and the rest of the CDR3 is filled in from the germline J gene. Other DNA sequences in this sample translate to the same CDR3. The rearrangement links TRBV13-1 to TRBJ2-1, with 12 bases lining up with TRBD2. V shed 6 bases, J shed 4 bases, and the junction held 2 bases outside the gene matches. The germline V gene has CDR1 NSHNY and CDR2 SYGAGN. The CDR3 loop spans 14 amino acids. CDR3 DNA, as far as it was read: TGTGCCAGCACCGGGACTGGGGGGTATGCT. Its protein is CASTGTGGYA. The entire CDR3 sequence reads CASTGTGGYAEQFF.

This clone was counted only a few times. Gene names denote mouse genes. The read stops 4 residues short of the end of the CDR3; the missing end is completed from the germline J gene. Different DNA sequences within this sample yield the same CDR3. The chain has TRBV5 and TRBJ2-5; TRBD2 matches at 9 bases. This CDR3 spans 15 amino acids. Trimming at V came to 1 base and at J to 3 bases, leaving 2 bases not matched to a gene. Germline CDR1 LGHNA, CDR2 YNLKQL (reference sequence). The CDR3: CASSQGLGGQDTQYF. The sequenced part of the CDR3 DNA is TGTGCCAGCAGCCAAGGGCTGGGGGGGCAAGAC.

A few counts support this clone. Gene names are the mouse ones. Read coverage stops 4 residues before the CDR3 terminus; the germline J gene supplies the remainder. The V gene is TRBV19, the J gene TRBJ2-3; D is unresolved. Germline-derived CDR1 and CDR2 are FNHDT and SITEND (reference sequence). The V end lost 1 base, the J end lost 0 bases, and 9 bases lay between the germline ends. This CDR3 contains 15 residues. CDR3 protein: CASSIRQLSAETLYF. The part of the CDR3 DNA that was read is TGTGCCAGCAGTATACGACAACTTAGTGCAGAA.

Only a few counts were recorded for this clone. Gene names and germline match the mouse. The CDR3 end falls 4 residues outside the read, so it is completed with the germline J gene. The chain carries TRBV19 and TRBJ2-7; 11 bases are a match to TRBD2. CDR1 is FNHDT and CDR2 is SITEND in the germline V gene (reference sequence). This CDR3 region has 14 residues. CDR3 bases read: TGTGCCAGCAGTCTAACTGGGGGGGCGAAT. It encodes CASSLTGGAN. The entire CDR3 sequence reads CASSLTGGANEQYF.

About this clone itself: Germline and genes here are mouse. The read halts 4 residues ahead of the CDR3 end, with the missing end drawn from the germline J gene. The chain recombines TRBV5 with TRBJ1-1; D is unclear. The CDR3 loop spans 12 amino acids. V gave up 3 bases and J gave up 0 bases, with 2 bases separating them. Germline loops: CDR1 LGHNA, CDR2 YNLKQL (reference sequence). CDR3 amino acids: CASSHQNTEVFF. Partial CDR3 DNA: TGTGCCAGCAGCCATCAGAACACA.

In regard to this clone: Gene names and germline refer to mouse. The read halts 4 residues ahead of the CDR3 end, with the missing end drawn from the germline J gene. The chain links TRBV17 to TRBJ2-5; 10 nucleotides align to TRBD2. The CDR3 is made up of 16 amino acids. The germline gives CDR1 MNHDT, CDR2 YYDKIL. J lost 2 bases, V lost 0 bases, and 2 bases had no gene match. CDR3 bases read: TGTGCTAGCAGTAGAGACCTGGGGGGGCGCCAAGAC. Amino acid sequence: CASSRDLGGRQD. The complete CDR3 protein is CASSRDLGGRQDTQYF.